The next 3 T cell receptor beta chains were all read from a single sample in a study of CD8 T cell repertoires and HIV-1 epitope variants. Their specific antigens are unknown. Clones were sequenced by immunoSEQ multiplex PCR, and TCRdb holds only the in-frame ones, with some missing. Altogether a few thousand clones are present, around three fifths being singletons, with the ten largest covering approximately 46%. Sequenced sample: cultured CD8+ T cells derived from PBMCs. The receptor source for this set is a male donor with HIV.

This rearrangement joins TRBV28 to TRBJ1-1; perhaps TRBD1 as D (5 bases). This CDR3 region has 12 residues. In germline, CDR1 is MDHEN, CDR2 SYDVKM. The V end lost 3 bases, the J end lost 8 bases, and 10 bases lay between the germline ends. This CDR3 reads CASSFQGTEAFF. CDR3 sequence (DNA): TGTGCCAGCAGTTTCCAGGGAACCGAAGCTTTCTTT. The variable domain in full, with the rest retrieved from reference TRBV28 and TRBJ1-1, is DVKVTQSSRYLVKRTGEKVFLECVQDMDHENMFWYRQDPGLGLRLIYFSYDVKMKEKGDIPEGYSVSREKKERFSLILESASTNQTSMYLCASSFQGTEAFFGQGTRLTVV.

The gene calls are TRBV30 and TRBJ2-3; D is unclear. With 1 base removed from V and 6 bases from J, the gap between germline ends came to 14 bases. This CDR3 comprises 14 residues. Germline lookup yields CDR1 GTSNPN and CDR2 SVGIG (reference sequence). The CDR3 nucleotides read TGTGCCTGGAGTGGTGAGGTTGTTGGCGATACGCAGTATTTT. It codes for CAWSGEVVGDTQYF.

This chain links TRBV5-1 with TRBJ2-1, with D perhaps TRBD2 (6 bases). V lost 2 bases and J 6 bases, leaving 15 bases between the germline ends. The CDR3 covers 15 residues. CDR1 is SGHRS, CDR2 YFSETQ, per germline. CDR3 region: CASSLTSSFPNEQFF. Written as DNA, the CDR3 is TGCGCCAGCAGCTTAACTAGCTCCTTCCCCAATGAGCAGTTCTTC.